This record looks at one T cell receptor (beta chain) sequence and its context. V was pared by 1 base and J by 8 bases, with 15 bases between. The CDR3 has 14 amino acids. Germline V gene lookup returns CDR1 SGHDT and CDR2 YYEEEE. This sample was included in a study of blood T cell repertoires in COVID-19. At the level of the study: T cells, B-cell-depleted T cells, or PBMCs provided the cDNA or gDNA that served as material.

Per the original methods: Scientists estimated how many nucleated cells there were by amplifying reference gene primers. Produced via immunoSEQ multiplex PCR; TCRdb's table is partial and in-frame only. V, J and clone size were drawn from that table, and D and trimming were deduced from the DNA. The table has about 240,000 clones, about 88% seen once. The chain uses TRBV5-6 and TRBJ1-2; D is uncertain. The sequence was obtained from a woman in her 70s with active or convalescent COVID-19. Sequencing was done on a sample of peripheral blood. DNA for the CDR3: TGTGCCAGCAGCTTGCTCGAGACATCACTCGGCTACACCTTC. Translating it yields CASSLLETSLGYTF.